This TCR beta chain was observed in a study of cytotoxic CD8 clonotypes in ibrutinib-treated CLL. Study summary: There were 11 relapsed/refractory patients and around 15 treatment-naive patients, and under 18 were IGHV unmutated. Mean per-sample yields comprised roughly 260,000 productive templates and tens of thousands of productive rearrangements. Partial response was seen in 24 patients and complete response in 2; after median about six years, about 14 stayed remitted, 12 progressed.

Study outcomes and limitations: Pretreatment clonality was elevated relative to age-matched healthy donors and paralleled circulating CD8+ T-cell counts.

This clone appeared a few times. What it binds is unknown. The V and J ends lost 3 bases and 3 bases respectively, with 11 bases between them. This CDR3 contains 14 residues. Germline V lookup: CDR1 SNHLY, CDR2 FYNNEI. Libraries were prepared by immunoSEQ multiplex PCR; TCRdb keeps only in-frame clonotypes and omits some of them. The data contain just over 200,000 clones, approximately 79% of them singletons. The sequence came from a human donor with chronic lymphocytic leukemia. The sequences come from PBMCs, collected after 12 months of ibrutinib treatment. This sequence joins TRBV2 and TRBJ2-5; D is ambiguous. The CDR3 loop is CASSDGWSKETQYF. The CDR3 DNA is TGTGCCAGCAGTGACGGCTGGTCCAAAGAGACCCAGTACTTC.